This T cell receptor (beta chain) was captured in a study of blood T cell repertoires in COVID-19. In the study overall: COVID-19 samples from acute and convalescent phases originated in the United States, Italy and Spain. PBMCs, B-cell-depleted T cells, or T cells were the source of the cDNA or gDNA that made up the material.

Authors' analysis steps: Reference gene primer amplification yielded estimated nucleated cell counts. Using immunoSEQ multiplex PCR, the repertoire was profiled, and TCRdb retains in-frame clones only, with some absent. Clonal size and the V and J genes are those of that table, whereas D and trimming came from the DNA. The data show approximately 93,000 clones, about nine tenths seen once. The germline CDR1 and CDR2 sequences are SGHDT and YYEEEE. The V gene lost 0 bases and the J gene lost 8 bases, with 14 bases spanning the gap. There are 14 residues in the CDR3. The sample was peripheral blood. The chain recombines TRBV5-6 with TRBJ1-2; D is undetermined. The sequence was collected from a man aged 50 to 60 with active or convalescent COVID-19. The DNA for the CDR3 is TGTGCCAGCAGCTTGGGCGCCTGGGCTGGGGGCTACACCTTC. This codes for CASSLGAWAGGYTF.